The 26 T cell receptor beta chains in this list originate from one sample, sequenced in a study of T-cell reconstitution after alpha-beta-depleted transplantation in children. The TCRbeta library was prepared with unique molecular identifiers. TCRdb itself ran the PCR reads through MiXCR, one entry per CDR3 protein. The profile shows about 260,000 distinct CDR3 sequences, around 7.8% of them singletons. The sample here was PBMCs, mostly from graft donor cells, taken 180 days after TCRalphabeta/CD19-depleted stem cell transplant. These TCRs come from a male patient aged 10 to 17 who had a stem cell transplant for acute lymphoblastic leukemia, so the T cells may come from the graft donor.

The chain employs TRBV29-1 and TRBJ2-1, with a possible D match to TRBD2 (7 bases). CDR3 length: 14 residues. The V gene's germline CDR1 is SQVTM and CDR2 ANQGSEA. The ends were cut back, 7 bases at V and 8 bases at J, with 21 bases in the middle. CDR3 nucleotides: TGCAGCGCACCCTTTAGGGGGGGTGGCTATGAGCAGTTCTTC. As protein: CSAPFRGGGYEQFF.

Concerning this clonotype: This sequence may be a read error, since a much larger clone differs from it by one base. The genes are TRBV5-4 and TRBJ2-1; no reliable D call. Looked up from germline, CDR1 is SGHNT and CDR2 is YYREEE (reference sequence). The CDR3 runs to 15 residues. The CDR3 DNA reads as TGTACCAGCAACTCAAGGAGCTCTAATAAGAATGAGCAGTTCTTC. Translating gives CTSNSRSSNKNEQFF.

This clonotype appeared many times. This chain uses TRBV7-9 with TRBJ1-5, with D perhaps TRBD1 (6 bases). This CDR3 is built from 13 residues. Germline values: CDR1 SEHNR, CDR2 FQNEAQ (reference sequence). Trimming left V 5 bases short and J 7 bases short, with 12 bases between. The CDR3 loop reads CASSPVGAQPQHF. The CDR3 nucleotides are TGTGCCAGCAGCCCCGTGGGGGCACAGCCCCAGCATTTT.

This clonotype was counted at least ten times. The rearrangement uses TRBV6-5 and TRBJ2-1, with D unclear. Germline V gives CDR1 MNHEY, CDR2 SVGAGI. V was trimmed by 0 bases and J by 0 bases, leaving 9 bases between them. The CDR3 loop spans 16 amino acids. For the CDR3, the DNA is TGTGCCAGCAGTTACTCGACAAGGGTCTCCTACAATGAGCAGTTCTTC. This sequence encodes CASSYSTRVSYNEQFF.

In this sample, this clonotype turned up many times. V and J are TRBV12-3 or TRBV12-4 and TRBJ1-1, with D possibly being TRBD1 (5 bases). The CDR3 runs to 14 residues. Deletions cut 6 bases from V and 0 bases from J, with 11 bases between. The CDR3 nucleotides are TGTGCCAGCAGGCCGGGACCGATGAACACTGAAGCTTTCTTT. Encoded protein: CASRPGPMNTEAFF.

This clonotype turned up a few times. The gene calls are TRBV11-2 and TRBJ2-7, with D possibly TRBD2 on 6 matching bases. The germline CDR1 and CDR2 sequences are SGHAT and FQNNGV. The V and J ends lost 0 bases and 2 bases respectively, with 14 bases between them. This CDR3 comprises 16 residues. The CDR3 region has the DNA TGTGCCAGCAGCTTAGATTGGGGGGAAGACGCCTACGAGCAGTACTTC. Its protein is CASSLDWGEDAYEQYF.

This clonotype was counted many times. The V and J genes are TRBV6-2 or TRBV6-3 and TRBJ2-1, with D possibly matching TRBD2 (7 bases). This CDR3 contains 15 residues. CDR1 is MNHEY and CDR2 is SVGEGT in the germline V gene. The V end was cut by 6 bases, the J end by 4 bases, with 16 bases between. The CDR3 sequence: CASSIRGALYNEQFF. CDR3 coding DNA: TGTGCCAGCAGCATCCGGGGGGCTCTGTACAATGAGCAGTTCTTC.

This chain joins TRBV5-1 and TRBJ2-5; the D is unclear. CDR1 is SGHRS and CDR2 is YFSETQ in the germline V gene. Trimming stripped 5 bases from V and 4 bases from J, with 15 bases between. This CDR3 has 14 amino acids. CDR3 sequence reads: CASRTHYLGETQYF. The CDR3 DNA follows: TGCGCCAGCAGGACTCACTATTTAGGAGAGACCCAGTACTTC.

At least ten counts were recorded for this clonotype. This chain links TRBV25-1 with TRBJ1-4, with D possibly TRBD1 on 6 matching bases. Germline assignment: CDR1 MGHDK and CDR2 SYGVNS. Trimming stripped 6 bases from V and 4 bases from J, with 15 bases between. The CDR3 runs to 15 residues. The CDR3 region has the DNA TGTGCCAGCAGCCCCAGGGGACGGGGTAATGAAAAACTGTTTTTT. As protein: CASSPRGRGNEKLFF. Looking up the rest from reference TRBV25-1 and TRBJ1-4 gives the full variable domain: EADIYQTPRYLVIGTGKKITLECSQTMGHDKMYWYQQDPGMELHLIHYSYGVNSTEKGDLSSESTVSRIRTEHFPLTLESARPSHTSQYLCASSPRGRGNEKLFFGSGTQLSVL.

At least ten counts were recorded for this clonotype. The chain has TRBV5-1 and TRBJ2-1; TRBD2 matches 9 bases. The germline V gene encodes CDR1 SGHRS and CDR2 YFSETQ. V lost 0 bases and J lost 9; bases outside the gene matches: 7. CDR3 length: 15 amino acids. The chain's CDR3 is CASSLVSSGALEQFF. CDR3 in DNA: TGCGCCAGCAGCTTGGTTTCTAGCGGGGCGCTTGAGCAGTTCTTC. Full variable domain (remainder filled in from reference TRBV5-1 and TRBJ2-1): KAGVTQTPRYLIKTRGQQVTLSCSPISGHRSVSWYQQTPGQGLQFLFEYFSETQRNKGNFPGRFSGRQFSNSRSEMNVSTLELGDSALYLCASSLVSSGALEQFFGPGTRLTVL.

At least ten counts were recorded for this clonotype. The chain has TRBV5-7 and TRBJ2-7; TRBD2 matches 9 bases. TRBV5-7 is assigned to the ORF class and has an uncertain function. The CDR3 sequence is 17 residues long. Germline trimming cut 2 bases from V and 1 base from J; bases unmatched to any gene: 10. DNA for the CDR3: TGTGCCAGCAGCTTCTCTAGCGGGACCCCTGGGTCCTACGAGCAGTACTTC. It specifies CASSFSSGTPGSYEQYF.

CDR3 sequence: CASTGRNEQYF. CDR3 DNA sequence: TGTGCCAGCACGGGAAGAAACGAGCAGTACTTC. The chain couples TRBV5-4 to TRBJ2-7, with D maybe TRBD2 (5 bases). Between the trimmed V and J ends, which lost 6 bases and 5 bases, there was a span of 9 bases. The CDR3 is made up of 11 amino acids. Germline V gene lookup returns CDR1 SGHNT and CDR2 YYREEE (reference sequence).

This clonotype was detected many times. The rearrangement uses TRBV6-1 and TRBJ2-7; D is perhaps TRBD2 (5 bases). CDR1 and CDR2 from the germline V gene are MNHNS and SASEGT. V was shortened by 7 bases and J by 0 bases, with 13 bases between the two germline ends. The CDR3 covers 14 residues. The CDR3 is CASTLTGSSYEQYF. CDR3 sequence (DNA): TGTGCCAGCACCCTGACGGGGAGCTCCTACGAGCAGTACTTC.

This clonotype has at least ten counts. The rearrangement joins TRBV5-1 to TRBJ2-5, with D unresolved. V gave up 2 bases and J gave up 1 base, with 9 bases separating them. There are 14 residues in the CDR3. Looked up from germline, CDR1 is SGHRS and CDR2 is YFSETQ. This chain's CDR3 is CASSLQFLQETQYF. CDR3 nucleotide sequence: TGCGCCAGCAGCTTACAGTTTCTCCAAGAGACCCAGTACTTC.

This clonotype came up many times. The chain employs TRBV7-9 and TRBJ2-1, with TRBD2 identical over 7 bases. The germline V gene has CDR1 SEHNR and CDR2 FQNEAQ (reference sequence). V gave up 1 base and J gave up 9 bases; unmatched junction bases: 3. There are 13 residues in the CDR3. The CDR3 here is CASSLGGGLEQFF. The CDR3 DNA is TGTGCCAGCAGCTTAGGGGGGGGACTTGAGCAGTTCTTC.

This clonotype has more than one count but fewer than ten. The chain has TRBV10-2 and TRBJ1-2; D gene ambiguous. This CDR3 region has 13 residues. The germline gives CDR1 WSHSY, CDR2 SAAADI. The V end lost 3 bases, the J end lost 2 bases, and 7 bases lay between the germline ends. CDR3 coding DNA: TGCGCCAGCAGTGAAAGCCCCAACTATGGCTACACCTTC. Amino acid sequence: CASSESPNYGYTF.

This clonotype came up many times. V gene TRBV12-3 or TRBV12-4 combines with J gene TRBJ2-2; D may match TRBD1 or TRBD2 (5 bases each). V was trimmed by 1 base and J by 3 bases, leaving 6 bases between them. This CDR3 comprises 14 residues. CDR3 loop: CASSLGDHTGELFF. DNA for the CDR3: TGTGCCAGCAGTTTAGGGGACCACACCGGGGAGCTGTTTTTT.

CDR3 region: CSARDMQGANTGELFF. Here the CDR3 DNA reads TGCAGTGCTAGAGACATGCAGGGGGCGAACACCGGGGAGCTGTTTTTT. This chain joins TRBV20-1 and TRBJ2-2; 7 bases line up with TRBD1. The CDR3 totals 16 residues. V shed 0 bases, J shed 0 bases, and the junction held 4 bases outside the gene matches. The germline V gene has CDR1 DFQATT and CDR2 SNEGSKA (reference sequence).

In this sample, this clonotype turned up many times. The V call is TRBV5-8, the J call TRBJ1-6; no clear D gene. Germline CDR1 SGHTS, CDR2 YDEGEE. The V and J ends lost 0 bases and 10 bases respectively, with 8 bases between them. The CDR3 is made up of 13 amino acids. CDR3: CASSLVPWSPLHF. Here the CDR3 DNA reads TGTGCCAGCAGCTTGGTCCCTTGGTCACCCCTCCACTTT. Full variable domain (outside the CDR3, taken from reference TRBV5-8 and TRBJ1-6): EAGVTQSPTHLIKTRGQQATLRCSPISGHTSVYWYQQALGLGLQFLLWYDEGEERNRGNFPPRFSGRQFPNYSSELNVNALELEDSALYLCASSLVPWSPLHFGNGTRLTVT.

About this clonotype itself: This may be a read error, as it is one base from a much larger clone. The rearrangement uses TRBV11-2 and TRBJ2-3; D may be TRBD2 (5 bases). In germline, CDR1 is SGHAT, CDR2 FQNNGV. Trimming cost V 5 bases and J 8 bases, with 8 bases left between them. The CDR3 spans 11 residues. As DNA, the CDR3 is TGTGCCAGCAGCACTGAGGGTACGCAGTATTTT. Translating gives CASSTEGTQYF. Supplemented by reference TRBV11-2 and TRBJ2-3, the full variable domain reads EAGVAQSPRYKIIEKRQSVAFWCNPISGHATLYWYQQILGQGPKLLIQFQNNGVVDDSQLPKDRFSAERLKGVDSTLKIQPAKLEDSAVYLCASSTEGTQYFGPGTRLTVL.

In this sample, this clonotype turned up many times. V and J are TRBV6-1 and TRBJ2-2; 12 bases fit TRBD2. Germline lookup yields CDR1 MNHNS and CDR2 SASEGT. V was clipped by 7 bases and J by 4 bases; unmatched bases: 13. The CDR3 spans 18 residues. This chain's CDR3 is CASIKRLAGGPGTGELFF. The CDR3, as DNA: TGTGCCAGCATCAAACGTCTAGCGGGAGGGCCGGGCACCGGGGAGCTGTTTTTT.

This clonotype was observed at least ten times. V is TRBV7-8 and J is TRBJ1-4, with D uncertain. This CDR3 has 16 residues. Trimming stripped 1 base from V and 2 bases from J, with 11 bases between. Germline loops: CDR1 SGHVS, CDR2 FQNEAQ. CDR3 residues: CASSLGLWWTNEKLFF. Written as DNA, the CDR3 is TGTGCCAGCAGCTTAGGATTGTGGTGGACTAATGAAAAACTGTTTTTT.

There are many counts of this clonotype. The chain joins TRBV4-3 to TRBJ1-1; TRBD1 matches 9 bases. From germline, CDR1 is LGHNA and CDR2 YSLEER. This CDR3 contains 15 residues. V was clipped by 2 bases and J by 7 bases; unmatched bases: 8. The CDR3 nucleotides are TGCGCCAGCAGCCAAAGCGACAGGGGGACCCTTGAAGCTTTCTTT. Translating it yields CASSQSDRGTLEAFF.

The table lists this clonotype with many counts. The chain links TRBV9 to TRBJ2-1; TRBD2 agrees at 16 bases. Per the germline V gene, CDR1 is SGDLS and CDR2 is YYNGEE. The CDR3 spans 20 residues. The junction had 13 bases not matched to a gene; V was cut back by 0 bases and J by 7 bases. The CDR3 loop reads CASSVAPGLAGGPIGNEQFF. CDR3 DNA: TGTGCCAGCAGCGTAGCCCCGGGACTAGCGGGAGGGCCGATCGGAAATGAGCAGTTCTTC. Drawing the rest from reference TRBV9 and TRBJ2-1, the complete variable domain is DSGVTQTPKHLITATGQRVTLRCSPRSGDLSVYWYQQSLDQGLQFLIQYYNGEERAKGNILERFSAQQFPDLHSELNLSSLELGDSALYFCASSVAPGLAGGPIGNEQFFGPGTRLTVL.

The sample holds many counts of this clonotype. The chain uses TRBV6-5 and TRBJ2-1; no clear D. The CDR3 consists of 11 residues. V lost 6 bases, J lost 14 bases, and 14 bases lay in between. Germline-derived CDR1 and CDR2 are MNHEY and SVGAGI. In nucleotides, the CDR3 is TGTGCCAGCAGCAGCTTCAATGTTAAGTTCTTC. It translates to CASSSFNVKFF.

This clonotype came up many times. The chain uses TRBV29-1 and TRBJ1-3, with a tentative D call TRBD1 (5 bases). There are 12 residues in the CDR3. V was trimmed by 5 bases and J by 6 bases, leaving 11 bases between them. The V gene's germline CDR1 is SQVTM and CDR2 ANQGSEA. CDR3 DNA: TGCAGCGTTAGCAGGGCTGAAAACACCATATATTTT. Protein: CSVSRAENTIYF.